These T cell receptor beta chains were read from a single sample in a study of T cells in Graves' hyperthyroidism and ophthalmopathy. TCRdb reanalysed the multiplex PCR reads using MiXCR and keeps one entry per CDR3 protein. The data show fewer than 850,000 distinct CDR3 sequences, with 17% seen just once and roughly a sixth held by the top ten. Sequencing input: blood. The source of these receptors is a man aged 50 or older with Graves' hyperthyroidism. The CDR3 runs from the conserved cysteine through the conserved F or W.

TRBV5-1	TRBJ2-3	CASSLGDRTDTQYF
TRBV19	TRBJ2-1	CASSMEGTLNEQFF
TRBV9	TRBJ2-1	CASSGQGANYNEQFF
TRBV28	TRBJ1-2	CASSFKADGYTF
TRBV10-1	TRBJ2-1	CASSELTAGENEQFF
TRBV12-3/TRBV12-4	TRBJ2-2	CASVGERLAPERSTGELFF
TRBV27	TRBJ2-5	CASSPFGGRGRGTQYF
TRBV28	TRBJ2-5	CASSSPRGPTGVETQYF
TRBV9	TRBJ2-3	CASSAEGLRKDTQYF
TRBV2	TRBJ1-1	CASLPGQKNTEAFF
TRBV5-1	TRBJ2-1	CASSWPNLAGSYNEQFF
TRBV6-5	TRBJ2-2	CASSYSVIRLAGASDTGELFF
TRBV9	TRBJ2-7	CASSVRDAGYEQYF
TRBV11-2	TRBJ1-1	CASSFPLSVNTEAFF
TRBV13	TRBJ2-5	CASSMGLGETQYF
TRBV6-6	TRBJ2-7	CASSYSAGDTYEQYF
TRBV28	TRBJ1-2	CASSSQGNGYTF
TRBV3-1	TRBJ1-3	CASRFTTVSGNTIYF
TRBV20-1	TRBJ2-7	CSARGQGATYEQYF
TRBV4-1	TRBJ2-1	CASSQVLVWEQFF
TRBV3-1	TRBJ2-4	CASSHSTRQRNIQYF
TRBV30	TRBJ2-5	CAWSVSRVETQYF